This T cell receptor beta chain was captured in a study of T cells in Graves' hyperthyroidism and ophthalmopathy. Turning to the study itself: Blood was drawn when the patient was first diagnosed and still untreated.

Amplification yielded TCR beta CDR3 regions, with RNA transcripts as the source. An initial round of RT-PCR targeting the TCR CDR3 relied on the HTBI primer set. TCRdb processed the multiplex PCR reads anew with MiXCR; each CDR3 protein has one entry. Among about 300,000 distinct CDR3 sequences listed, approximately 18% were seen once. This clonotype was seen at least ten times. It was uncontrolled infection, other autoimmune disease, pregnancy or lactation that excluded patients. It was 10 ml of fresh peripheral blood that supplied the PBMCs. The V end lost 1 base, the J end lost 0 bases, and 6 bases lay between the germline ends. This CDR3 has 14 residues. Germline values: CDR1 SGHRS, CDR2 YFSETQ.

The chain combines TRBV5-1 with TRBJ2-3; D unclear. The sequencing input was blood. The TCR originated in a man between 45 and 60 years old with Graves' ophthalmopathy. This CDR3 reads CASSLTASTDTQYF. The CDR3 DNA reads TGCGCCAGCAGCTTGACGGCTAGCACAGATACGCAGTATTTT.